The table lists the clone carrying this T cell receptor beta chain with many counts. The data stem from a study of human T cells and chemical hapten exposure. Study at large: The study patch tested 0.01% DPC on the upper back and read results at 6 days.

One entry per CDR3 protein, called by TCRdb with MiXCR from the RACE reads. This sample yields about 69,000 distinct CDR3 sequences, of which 10% are seen a single time; roughly 7% belongs to the top ten. There are 13 residues in the CDR3. The ends lost 5 bases at V and 4 bases at J; junction bases unmatched: 1. The sample's time point: patch test 2, 6 weeks after DPC sensitization. As to treatment: therapeutic diphenylcyclopropenone sensitization with weekly scalp DPC. The starting material was whole blood, obtained in connection with sensitization to the hapten diphenylcyclopropenone (DPC). V gene TRBV12-3 or TRBV12-4 combines with J gene TRBJ2-3; 9 nucleotides align to TRBD2. This sequence originates from a woman in her fifties or sixties with alopecia areata. Some clones in this sample may be carry-over from other donors' samples. CDR3 in amino acids: CASSGLAPDTQYF. Here the CDR3 DNA reads TGTGCCAGCAGTGGACTAGCGCCAGATACGCAGTATTTT.